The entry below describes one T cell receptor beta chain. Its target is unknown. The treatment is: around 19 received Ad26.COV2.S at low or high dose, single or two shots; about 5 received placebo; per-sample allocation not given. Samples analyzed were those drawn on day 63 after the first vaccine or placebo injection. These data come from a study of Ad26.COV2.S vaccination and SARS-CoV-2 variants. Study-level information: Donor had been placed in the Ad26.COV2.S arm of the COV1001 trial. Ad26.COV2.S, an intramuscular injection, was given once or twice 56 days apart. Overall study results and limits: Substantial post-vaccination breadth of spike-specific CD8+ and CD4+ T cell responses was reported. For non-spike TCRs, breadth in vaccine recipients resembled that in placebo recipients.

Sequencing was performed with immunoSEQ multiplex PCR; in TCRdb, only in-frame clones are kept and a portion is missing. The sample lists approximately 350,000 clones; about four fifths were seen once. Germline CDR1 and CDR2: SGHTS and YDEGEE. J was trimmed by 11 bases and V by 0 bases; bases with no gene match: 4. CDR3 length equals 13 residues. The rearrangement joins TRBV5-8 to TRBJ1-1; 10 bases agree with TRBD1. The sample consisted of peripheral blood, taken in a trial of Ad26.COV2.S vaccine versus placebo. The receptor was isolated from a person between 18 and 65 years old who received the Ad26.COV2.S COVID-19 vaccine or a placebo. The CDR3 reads CASSLAGTGDAFF. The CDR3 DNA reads TGTGCCAGCAGCTTGGCCGGGACAGGGGATGCTTTCTTT.